One sample yielded the 19 T cell receptor beta chains listed below, sequenced in a study of T cell responses to AZD1222 COVID-19 vaccine. Produced via immunoSEQ multiplex PCR; TCRdb's table is partial and in-frame only. The table lists about 83,000 clones, around 85% of them singletons, with around 3.7% in the top ten. The sample here was peripheral blood, taken 28 days after the second AZD1222 dose. The source is an adult who received the AZD1222 COVID-19 vaccine.

The V and J genes are TRBV28 and TRBJ1-5, with 8 bases aligning to TRBD1. Germline CDR1 and CDR2: MDHEN and SYDVKM. The CDR3 is made up of 18 amino acids. Trimming at V came to 4 bases and at J to 0 bases, leaving 11 bases not matched to a gene. The CDR3 DNA reads TGTGCCAGCAGTTCTTCCGGCAGGGGGCGATATAGCAATCAGCCCCAGCATTTT. Amino acids: CASSSSGRGRYSNQPQHF.

This chain links TRBV4-3 with TRBJ1-1; TRBD1 might be the D (6 bases). CDR1 and CDR2 from the germline V gene are LGHNA and YSLEER. Trimming took off 0 bases at V and 4 bases at J, with 9 bases between the two ends. The length of the CDR3 is 14 residues. The CDR3 spells CASSQEQGRTEAFF. In DNA, the CDR3 is TGCGCCAGCAGCCAAGAACAGGGCCGCACTGAAGCTTTCTTT.

The CDR3 DNA follows: TGTGCCAGCAGCTTCAGGACAGGGGAGACAACTAATGAAAAACTGTTTTTT. Translation: CASSFRTGETTNEKLFF. J is TRBJ1-4 and V is TRBV9; TRBD1 matches 9 bases. Germline CDR1 and CDR2: SGDLS and YYNGEE. The CDR3 runs to 17 residues. The V and J ends lost 4 bases and 0 bases, in that order; junction bases with no gene match: 7.

This clone appeared a few times. The gene calls are TRBV19 and TRBJ2-1; a weak D match, TRBD1 (5 bases). V gave up 6 bases and J gave up 7 bases, with 16 bases separating them. The CDR3 has 14 amino acids. The germline gives CDR1 LNHDA, CDR2 SQIVND (reference sequence). The CDR3 nucleotides read TGTGCCAGTAGCCTCCCATCAGGGAAGAATGAGCAGTTCTTC. The encoded protein is CASSLPSGKNEQFF.

Notes on this clone: In the same sample, other DNA sequences code for this CDR3. Here the CDR3 reads CASSFSTGNTEAFF. For the CDR3, the DNA is TGTGCCAGCAGCTTCTCGACAGGGAACACTGAAGCTTTCTTT. The J gene is TRBJ1-1, the V gene TRBV5-4, with D possibly TRBD1 on 6 matching bases. Germline CDR1 and CDR2: SGHNT and YYREEE (reference sequence). V lost 2 bases, J lost 1 base, and 9 bases lay in between. This CDR3 comprises 14 residues.

The J gene is TRBJ2-3, the V gene TRBV7-6, with D perhaps matching TRBD1 (5 bases). With 0 bases removed from V and 0 bases from J, the gap between germline ends came to 13 bases. Germline CDR1 SGHVS, CDR2 FNYEAQ. The CDR3 runs 17 residues. CDR3 residues: CASSLARQGTSTDTQYF. CDR3 nucleotide sequence: TGTGCCAGCAGCTTAGCGAGGCAGGGAACTAGCACAGATACGCAGTATTTT.

This chain joins TRBV29-1 and TRBJ2-7; a possible D gene is TRBD2 (5 bases). The CDR3 runs to 17 residues. Deletions cut 6 bases from V and 4 bases from J, with 28 bases between. Germline V CDR1 and CDR2: SQVTM, ANQGSEA. The CDR3 DNA sequence: TGCAGCGTGGCGCAGCGGTCTGTCGGCATTAAATGGTACGAGCAGTACTTC. Translated: CSVAQRSVGIKWYEQYF.

The DNA of the CDR3 is TGTGCCAGCAGTGAAGGCAGGGGCGGTAATGAAAAACTGTTTTTT. This sequence encodes CASSEGRGGNEKLFF. J is TRBJ1-4 and V is TRBV2; weak D call: TRBD1 (6 bases). V lost 1 base, J lost 4 bases, and 10 bases lay in between. The germline gives CDR1 SNHLY, CDR2 FYNNEI. CDR3 size: 15 residues.

The V call is TRBV2, the J call TRBJ1-6, with TRBD1 as a possible D gene (5 bases). The CDR3 contains 15 residues. Trimming took off 5 bases at V and 5 bases at J, with 13 bases between the two ends. Germline V gene lookup returns CDR1 SNHLY and CDR2 FYNNEI. CDR3 sequence reads: CASSFASGDNSPLHF. CDR3 bases: TGTGCCAGCAGTTTCGCATCGGGGGATAATTCACCCCTCCACTTT.

This sequence joins TRBV7-7 and TRBJ1-4; TRBD1 matches 7 bases. CDR3 length: 15 residues. Germline V lookup: CDR1 SSHAT, CDR2 FNYEAQ (reference sequence). The V gene end was trimmed by 2 bases and the J gene end by 8 bases; junction bases not matched to a gene: 8. Here the CDR3 reads CASSLSGGTEEKLFF. The CDR3 DNA is TGTGCCAGCAGCTTAAGTGGCGGGACAGAGGAAAAACTGTTTTTT. Based on the CDR3 plus reference TRBV7-7 and TRBJ1-4, the full variable domain is GAGVSQSPRYKVTKRGQDVTLRCDPISSHATLYWYQQALGQGPEFLTYFNYEAQPDKSGLPSDRFSAERPEGSISTLTIQRTEQRDSAMYRCASSLSGGTEEKLFFGSGTQLSVL.

J is TRBJ2-7 and V is TRBV6-5; 12 bases are shared with TRBD2. Germline CDR1 is MNHEY and CDR2 is SVGAGI. V lost 5 bases to trimming and J lost 3 bases; unmatched junction nucleotides: 5. The CDR3 loop spans 15 amino acids. DNA of the CDR3: TGTGCCAGCAGTCCCGGACTAGCGGGGATCTACGAGCAGTACTTC. Translating it yields CASSPGLAGIYEQYF.

The chain carries TRBV18 and TRBJ2-2, with D maybe TRBD2 (5 bases). Trimming shortened V by 1 base and J by 7 bases, and 13 bases separated the two germline ends. Germline V gene lookup returns CDR1 KGHSH and CDR2 LQKENI. The CDR3 has 15 residues. CDR3 nucleotides: TGTGCCAGCTCACCACAACCGGCGGCGGGCGGGGAGCTGTTTTTT. Encoded protein: CASSPQPAAGGELFF.

This clone is a singleton in its sample. Other DNA sequences in this sample translate to the same CDR3. The V call is TRBV29-1, the J call TRBJ1-3; no firm D call. This CDR3 has 11 residues. Looked up from germline, CDR1 is SQVTM and CDR2 is ANQGSEA. Trimming shortened V by 4 bases and J by 0 bases, and 1 base separated the two germline ends. CDR3 coding DNA: TGCAGCGTTGTCTCTGGAAACACCATATATTTT. This codes for CSVVSGNTIYF.

This clone has a single count. This chain links TRBV18 with TRBJ2-7, with TRBD2 as a possible D gene (6 bases). Germline V gene data show CDR1 as KGHSH and CDR2 as LQKENI. Trimming removed 6 bases at V and 5 bases at J, with 14 bases between. The CDR3 runs to 13 residues. CDR3 protein: CASSGGAGNEQYF. The CDR3 region has the DNA TGTGCCAGCTCCGGAGGGGCTGGGAACGAGCAGTACTTC. The whole variable domain, filled in from reference TRBV18 and TRBJ2-7, reads NAGVMQNPRHLVRRRGQEARLRCSPMKGHSHVYWYRQLPEEGLKFMVYLQKENIIDESGMPKERFSAEFPKEGPSILRIQQVVRGDSAAYFCASSGGAGNEQYFGPGTRLTVT.

The V gene is TRBV30, the J gene TRBJ2-7, with 7 positions matching TRBD2. After removal of 4 bases from V and 2 bases from J, the junction contained 8 bases not matched to a gene. This CDR3 spans 14 amino acids. Germline V lookup: CDR1 GTSNPN, CDR2 SVGIG (reference sequence). This CDR3 reads CAWKYSGVPYEQYF. The CDR3 DNA reads as TGTGCCTGGAAGTACAGCGGGGTTCCCTACGAGCAGTACTTC.

The chain combines TRBV7-2 with TRBJ2-7; 8 bases map to TRBD1. Germline trimming cut 4 bases from V and 1 base from J; bases unmatched to any gene: 9. Germline V gene sequence: CDR1 SGHTA, CDR2 FQGNSA. CDR3 size: 16 residues. CDR3 protein: CASSSGQGRFSYEQYF. The DNA for the CDR3 is TGTGCCAGCAGCTCCGGACAGGGTAGATTTTCCTACGAGCAGTACTTC.

The rearrangement joins TRBV9 to TRBJ2-7; 9 bases map to TRBD1. V gave up 4 bases and J gave up 3 bases; unmatched junction bases: 5. The CDR3 extends over 14 amino acids. CDR1 SGDLS and CDR2 YYNGEE come from the germline V gene. CDR3 loop: CASSTGTGFYEQYF. The CDR3, as DNA: TGTGCCAGCAGCACCGGGACAGGGTTCTACGAGCAGTACTTC.

The chain uses TRBV7-4 and TRBJ1-5; no definite D call. The CDR3 is made up of 12 amino acids. CDR1 and CDR2 from the germline V gene are SGHVT and SQSDAQ. Trimming cost V 5 bases and J 9 bases, with 11 bases left between them. The CDR3 DNA reads TGTGCCAGCAGCCCCCGCCAGCCGCCCCAGCATTTT. Its translation is CASSPRQPPQHF.

The rearrangement links TRBV12-3 or TRBV12-4 to TRBJ2-5; TRBD2 is a possible D gene (5 bases). The CDR3 totals 13 residues. Trimming left V 6 bases short and J 3 bases short, with 11 bases between. This CDR3 is CASSDAGEETQYF. The CDR3 region has the DNA TGTGCCAGCAGCGACGCGGGCGAAGAGACCCAGTACTTC.